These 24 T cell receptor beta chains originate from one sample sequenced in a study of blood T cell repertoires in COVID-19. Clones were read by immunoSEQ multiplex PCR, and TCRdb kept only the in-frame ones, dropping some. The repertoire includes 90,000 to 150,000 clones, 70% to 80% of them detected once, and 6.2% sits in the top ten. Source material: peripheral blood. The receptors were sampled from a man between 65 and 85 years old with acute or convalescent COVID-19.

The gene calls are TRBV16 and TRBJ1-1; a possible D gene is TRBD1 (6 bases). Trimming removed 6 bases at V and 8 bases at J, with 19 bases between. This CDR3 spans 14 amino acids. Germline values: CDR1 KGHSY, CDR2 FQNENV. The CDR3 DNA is TGTGCCAGCAGTCCTATGGACAGCCCTGGGGAAGCTTTCTTT. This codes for CASSPMDSPGEAFF.

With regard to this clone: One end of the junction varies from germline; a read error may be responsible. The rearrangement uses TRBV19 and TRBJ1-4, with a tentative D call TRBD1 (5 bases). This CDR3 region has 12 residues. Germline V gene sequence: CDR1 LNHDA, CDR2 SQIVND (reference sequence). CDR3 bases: TGTGCCAGTAGTTCGATCACAGGAATGCATGTTTTT. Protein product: CASSSITGMHVF.

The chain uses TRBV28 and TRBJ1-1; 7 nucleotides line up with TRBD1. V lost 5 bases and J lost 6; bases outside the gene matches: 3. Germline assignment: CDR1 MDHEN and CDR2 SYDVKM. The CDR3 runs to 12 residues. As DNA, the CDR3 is TGTGCCAGCAGTCAAGACAGGGCTGAAGCTTTCTTT. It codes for CASSQDRAEAFF.

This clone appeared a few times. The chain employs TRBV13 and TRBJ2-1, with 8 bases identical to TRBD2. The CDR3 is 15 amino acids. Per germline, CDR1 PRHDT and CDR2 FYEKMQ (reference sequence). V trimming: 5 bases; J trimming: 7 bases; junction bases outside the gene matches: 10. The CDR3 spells CASSPRRPGGNEQFF. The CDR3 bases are TGTGCCAGCAGCCCCCGGCGGCCGGGGGGGAATGAGCAGTTCTTC. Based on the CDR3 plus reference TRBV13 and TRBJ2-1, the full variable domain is AAGVIQSPRHLIKEKRETATLKCYPIPRHDTVYWYQQGPGQDPQFLISFYEKMQSDKGSIPDRFSAQQFSDYHSELNMSSLELGDSALYFCASSPRRPGGNEQFFGPGTRLTVL.

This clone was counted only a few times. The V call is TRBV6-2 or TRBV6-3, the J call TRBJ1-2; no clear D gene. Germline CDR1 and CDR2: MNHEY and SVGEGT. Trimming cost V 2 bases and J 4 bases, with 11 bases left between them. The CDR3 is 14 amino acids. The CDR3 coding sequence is TGTGCCAGCAGTTACCCCGAGTCTACCTATGGCTACACCTTC. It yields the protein CASSYPESTYGYTF.

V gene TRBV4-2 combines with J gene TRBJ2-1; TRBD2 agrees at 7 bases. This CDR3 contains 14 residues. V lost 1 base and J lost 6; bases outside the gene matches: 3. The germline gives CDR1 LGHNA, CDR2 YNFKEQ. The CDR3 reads CASSQAGGGNEQFF. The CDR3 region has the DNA TGTGCCAGCAGCCAAGCGGGGGGTGGCAATGAGCAGTTCTTC.

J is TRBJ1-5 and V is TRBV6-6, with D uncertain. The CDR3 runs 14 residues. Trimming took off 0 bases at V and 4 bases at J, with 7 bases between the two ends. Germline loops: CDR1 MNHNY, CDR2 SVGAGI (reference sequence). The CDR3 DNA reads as TGTGCCAGCAGTTACTCGCAGTTTAATCAGCCCCAGCATTTT. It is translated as CASSYSQFNQPQHF.

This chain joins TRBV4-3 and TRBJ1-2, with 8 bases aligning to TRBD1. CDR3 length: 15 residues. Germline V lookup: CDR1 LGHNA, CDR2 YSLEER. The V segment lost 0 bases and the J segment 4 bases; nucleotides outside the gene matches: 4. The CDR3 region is CASSQEAGGIYGYTF. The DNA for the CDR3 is TGCGCCAGCAGCCAAGAGGCAGGGGGCATCTATGGCTACACCTTC.

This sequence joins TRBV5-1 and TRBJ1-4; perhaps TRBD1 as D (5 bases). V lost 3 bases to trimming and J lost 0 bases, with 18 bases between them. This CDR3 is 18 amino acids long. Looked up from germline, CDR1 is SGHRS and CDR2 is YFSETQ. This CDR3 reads CASSWGYGTHATNEKLFF. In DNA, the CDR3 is TGCGCCAGCAGCTGGGGGTATGGGACTCATGCAACTAATGAAAAACTGTTTTTT.

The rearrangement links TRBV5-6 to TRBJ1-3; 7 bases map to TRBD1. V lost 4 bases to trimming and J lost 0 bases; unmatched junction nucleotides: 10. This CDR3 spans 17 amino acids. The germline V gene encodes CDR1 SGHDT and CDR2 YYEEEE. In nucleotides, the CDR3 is TGTGCCAGCAGCCGCTCCGGGACAGCTATCTCTGGAAACACCATATATTTT. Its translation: CASSRSGTAISGNTIYF.

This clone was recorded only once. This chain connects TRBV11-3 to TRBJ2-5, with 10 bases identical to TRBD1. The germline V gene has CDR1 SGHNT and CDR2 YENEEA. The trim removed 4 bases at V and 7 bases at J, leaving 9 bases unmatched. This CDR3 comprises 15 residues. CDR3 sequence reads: CASSSGQGEGGTQYF. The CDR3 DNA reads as TGTGCCAGCAGCTCCGGACAGGGGGAAGGTGGGACCCAGTACTTC.

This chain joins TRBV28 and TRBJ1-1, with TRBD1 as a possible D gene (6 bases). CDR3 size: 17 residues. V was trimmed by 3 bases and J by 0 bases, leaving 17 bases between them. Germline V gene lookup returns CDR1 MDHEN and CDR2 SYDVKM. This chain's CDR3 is CASSFPAGQGLNTEAFF. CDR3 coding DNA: TGTGCCAGCAGTTTCCCCGCCGGGCAGGGGCTGAACACTGAAGCTTTCTTT.

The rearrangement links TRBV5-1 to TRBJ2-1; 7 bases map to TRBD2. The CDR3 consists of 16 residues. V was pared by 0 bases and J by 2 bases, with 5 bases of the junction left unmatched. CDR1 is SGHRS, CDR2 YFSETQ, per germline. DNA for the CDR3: TGCGCCAGCAGCTTGGCGTCTAGCGGAGCCTACAATGAGCAGTTCTTC. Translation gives CASSLASSGAYNEQFF.

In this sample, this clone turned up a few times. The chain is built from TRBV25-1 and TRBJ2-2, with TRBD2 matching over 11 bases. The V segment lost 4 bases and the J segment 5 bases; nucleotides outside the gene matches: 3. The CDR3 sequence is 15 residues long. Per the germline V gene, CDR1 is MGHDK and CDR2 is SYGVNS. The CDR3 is CASSGLAGGTGELFF. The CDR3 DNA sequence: TGTGCCAGCAGTGGATTAGCGGGAGGGACCGGGGAGCTGTTTTTT.

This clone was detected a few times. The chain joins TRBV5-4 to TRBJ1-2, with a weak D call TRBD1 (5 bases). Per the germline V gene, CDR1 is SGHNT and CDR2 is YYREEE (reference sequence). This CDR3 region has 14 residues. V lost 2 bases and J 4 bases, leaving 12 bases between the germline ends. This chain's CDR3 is CASSFDSDTYGYTF. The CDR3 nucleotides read TGTGCCAGCAGCTTTGACAGTGATACCTATGGCTACACCTTC.

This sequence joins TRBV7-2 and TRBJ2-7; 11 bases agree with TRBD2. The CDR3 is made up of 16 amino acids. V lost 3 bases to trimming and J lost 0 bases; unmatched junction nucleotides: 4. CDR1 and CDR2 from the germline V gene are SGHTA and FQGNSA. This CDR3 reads CASSFTSGGSSYEQYF. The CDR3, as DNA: TGTGCCAGCAGCTTTACTAGCGGGGGAAGCTCCTACGAGCAGTACTTC.

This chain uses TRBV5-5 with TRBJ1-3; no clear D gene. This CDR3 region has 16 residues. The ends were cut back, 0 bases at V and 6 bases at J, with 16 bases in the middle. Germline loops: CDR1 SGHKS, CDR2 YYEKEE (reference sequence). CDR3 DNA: TGTGCCAGCAGCTTGGTTCCGGGGAGTAATCAAAACACCATATATTTT. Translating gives CASSLVPGSNQNTIYF.

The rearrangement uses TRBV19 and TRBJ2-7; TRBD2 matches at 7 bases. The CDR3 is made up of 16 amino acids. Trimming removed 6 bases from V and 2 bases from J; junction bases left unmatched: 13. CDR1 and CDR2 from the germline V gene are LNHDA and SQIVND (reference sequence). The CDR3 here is CASSNPGRGNPYEQYF. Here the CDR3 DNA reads TGTGCCAGTAGCAACCCCGGGCGGGGGAACCCCTACGAGCAGTACTTC.

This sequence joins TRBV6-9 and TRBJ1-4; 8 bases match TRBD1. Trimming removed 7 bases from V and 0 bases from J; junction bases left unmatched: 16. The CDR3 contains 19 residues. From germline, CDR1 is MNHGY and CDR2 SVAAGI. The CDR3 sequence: CASNLNPTGAGATNEKLFF. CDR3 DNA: TGTGCCAGCAACCTGAACCCGACAGGGGCGGGGGCAACTAATGAAAAACTGTTTTTT.

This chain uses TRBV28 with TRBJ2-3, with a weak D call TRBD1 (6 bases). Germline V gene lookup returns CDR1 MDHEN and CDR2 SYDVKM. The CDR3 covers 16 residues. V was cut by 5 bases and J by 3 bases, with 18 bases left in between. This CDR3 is CASSPYRVSGTDTQYF. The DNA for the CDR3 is TGTGCCAGCAGTCCCTACAGGGTTTCGGGGACAGATACGCAGTATTTT.

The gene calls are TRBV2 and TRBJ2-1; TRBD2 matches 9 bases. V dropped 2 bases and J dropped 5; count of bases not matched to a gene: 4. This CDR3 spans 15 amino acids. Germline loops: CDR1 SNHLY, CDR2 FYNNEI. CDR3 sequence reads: CASSEHSGSNNEQFF. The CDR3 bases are TGTGCCAGCAGTGAACATAGCGGGAGCAACAATGAGCAGTTCTTC.

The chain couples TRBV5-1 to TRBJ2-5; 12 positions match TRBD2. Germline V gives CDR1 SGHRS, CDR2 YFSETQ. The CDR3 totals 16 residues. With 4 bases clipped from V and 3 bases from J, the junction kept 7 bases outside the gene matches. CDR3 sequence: CASSISSGGAKETQYF. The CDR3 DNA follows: TGCGCCAGCAGCATCTCTAGCGGGGGGGCCAAAGAGACCCAGTACTTC. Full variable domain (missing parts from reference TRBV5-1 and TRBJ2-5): KAGVTQTPRYLIKTRGQQVTLSCSPISGHRSVSWYQQTPGQGLQFLFEYFSETQRNKGNFPGRFSGRQFSNSRSEMNVSTLELGDSALYLCASSISSGGAKETQYFGPGTRLLVL.

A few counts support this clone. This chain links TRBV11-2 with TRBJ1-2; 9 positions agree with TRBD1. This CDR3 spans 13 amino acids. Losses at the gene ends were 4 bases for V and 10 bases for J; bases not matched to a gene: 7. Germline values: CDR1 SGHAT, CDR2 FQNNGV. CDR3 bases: TGTGCCAGCAGCTCTCGGGACAGGGAGGACTACACCTTC. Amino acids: CASSSRDREDYTF.

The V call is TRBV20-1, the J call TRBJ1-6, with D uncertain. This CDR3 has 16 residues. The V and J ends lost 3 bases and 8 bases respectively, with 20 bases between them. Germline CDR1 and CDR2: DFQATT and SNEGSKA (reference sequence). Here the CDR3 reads CSASETGDIGDSPLHF. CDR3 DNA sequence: TGCAGTGCTAGTGAGACGGGAGACATCGGAGATTCACCCCTCCACTTT.